These T cell receptor beta chains were read from a single sample in a study of T-cell memory formation after mild COVID-19. TCRdb processed the 5' RACE reads anew with MiXCR; each CDR3 protein has one entry. This table holds under 200,000 distinct CDR3 sequences, 10% to 15% found once. The material sequenced was PBMCs or a T cell subset sorted from them (not recorded which). The receptors here all came from a man between 18 and 29 years old who had mild COVID-19 (a few samples of this study predate the infection). Cell type and time point are not known. CDR3s include the opening cysteine and the closing phenylalanine or tryptophan.

TRBV9	TRBJ1-3	CASSVDGVTIGGNTIYF
TRBV7-2	TRBJ2-1	CASSNLAGGHNEQFF
TRBV3-1	TRBJ2-2	CASSQTRTGELFF
TRBV29-1	TRBJ1-3	CSVFAGNTIYF
TRBV7-2	TRBJ2-2	CASSLGGGRRTGELFF
TRBV20-1	TRBJ2-1	CSAPRTGSQTYNEQFF
TRBV7-9	TRBJ1-1	CASSRDRGRYTEAFF
TRBV5-1	TRBJ1-2	CASSLGDRGGGYTF
TRBV12-3/TRBV12-4	TRBJ2-2	CASSRMPQGYTGELFF
TRBV14	TRBJ2-3	CASSQDSTDTQYF
TRBV7-2	TRBJ2-3	CASSATSGGDTQYF
TRBV7-2	TRBJ2-3	CASSPWTSSTDTQYF
TRBV7-2	TRBJ1-6	CASSEGQGNSPLHF
TRBV3-1	TRBJ1-1	CASSSRGSNTEAFF
TRBV20-1	TRBJ1-5	CSTGGLGPQHF
TRBV10-2	TRBJ2-3	CASSEPGGDTQYF
TRBV7-2	TRBJ2-3	CASSSRIGQGSDTQYF
TRBV4-3	TRBJ1-4	CASSQSAGGVANEKLFF
TRBV7-3	TRBJ2-1	CASSPGAAQQQFF
TRBV12-3/TRBV12-4	TRBJ1-2	CASSAGSSAGYGYTF
TRBV18	TRBJ1-3	CASSPNPRNSGNTIYF
TRBV7-9	TRBJ2-7	CASSLVPIRGGAYEQYF
TRBV12-3/TRBV12-4	TRBJ2-5	CASTWGQETQYF
TRBV18	TRBJ2-1	CASSPYSGRQNEQFF
TRBV9	TRBJ2-3	CASSVSGGAKYF
TRBV7-2	TRBJ1-5	CASSLGGPGGQPQHF
TRBV7-9	TRBJ2-1	CASSLGRQGSEFF
TRBV4-3	TRBJ1-1	CASTGRGNTEAFF